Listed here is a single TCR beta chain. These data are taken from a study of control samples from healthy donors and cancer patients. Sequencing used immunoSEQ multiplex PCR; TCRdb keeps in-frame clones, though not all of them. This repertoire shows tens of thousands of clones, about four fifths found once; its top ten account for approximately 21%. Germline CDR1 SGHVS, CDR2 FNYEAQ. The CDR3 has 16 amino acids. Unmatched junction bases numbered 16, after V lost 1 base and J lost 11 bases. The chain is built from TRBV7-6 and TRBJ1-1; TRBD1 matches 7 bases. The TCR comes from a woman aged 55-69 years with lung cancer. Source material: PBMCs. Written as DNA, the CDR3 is TGTGCCAGCAGCTTAGATCCCCTGGCACAGGGGAAGGACGCTTTCTTT. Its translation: CASSLDPLAQGKDAFF.